This T cell receptor beta chain was captured in a study of read filtering for tumor transcriptome and immune sequencing. Whole-study context: Revised staging placed eight or nine patients in R-ISS I, roughly 16 in II, about seven in III.

Regarding this clonotype: The antigen remains undetermined.

The V gene's germline CDR1 is SGHVS and CDR2 FQNEAQ. V lost 5 bases to trimming and J lost 7 bases, with 11 bases between them. The CDR3 is 13 amino acids. Study findings and constraints: In IR-seq, single-read clonotypes were roughly 82% of clonotypes but around 3.2% of reads.

Sampling of bone marrow took place during active disease in every patient. From 400 to 450 ng of RNA, a library with molecular barcoded alpha/delta and beta/gamma adaptors was made. TCRdb re-called the reads through MiXCR, storing one row per CDR3 protein. The sample includes fewer than 35,000 distinct CDR3 sequences, around 20% of them seen just once. Material for sequencing was a population of CD138-negative cells sorted from bone marrow. The clonotype originates from a donor over 35 with multiple myeloma. The rearrangement joins TRBV7-8 to TRBJ1-4, with unresolved D. The CDR3, as DNA: TGTGCCAGCAGCCTCACGGGTGGTGAAAAACTGTTTTTT. Translation: CASSLTGGEKLFF.